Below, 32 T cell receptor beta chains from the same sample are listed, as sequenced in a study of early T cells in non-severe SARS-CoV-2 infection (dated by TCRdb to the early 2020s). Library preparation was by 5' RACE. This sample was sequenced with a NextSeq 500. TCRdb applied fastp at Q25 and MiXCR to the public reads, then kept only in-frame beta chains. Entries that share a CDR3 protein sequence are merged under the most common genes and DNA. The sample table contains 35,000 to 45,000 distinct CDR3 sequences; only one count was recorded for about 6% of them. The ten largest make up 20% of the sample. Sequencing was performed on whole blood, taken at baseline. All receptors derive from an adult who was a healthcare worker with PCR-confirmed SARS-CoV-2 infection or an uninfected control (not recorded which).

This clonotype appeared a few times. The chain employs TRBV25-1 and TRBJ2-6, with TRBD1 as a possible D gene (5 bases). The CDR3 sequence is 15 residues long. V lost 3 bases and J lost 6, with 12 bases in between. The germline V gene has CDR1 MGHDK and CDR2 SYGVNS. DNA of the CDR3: TGTGCCAGCAGTGAGTGGACAATGAAGGCCAACGTCCTGACTTTC. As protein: CASSEWTMKANVLTF. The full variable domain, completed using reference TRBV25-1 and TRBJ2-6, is EADIYQTPRYLVIGTGKKITLECSQTMGHDKMYWYQQDPGMELHLIHYSYGVNSTEKGDLSSESTVSRIRTEHFPLTLESARPSHTSQYLCASSEWTMKANVLTFGAGSRLTVL.

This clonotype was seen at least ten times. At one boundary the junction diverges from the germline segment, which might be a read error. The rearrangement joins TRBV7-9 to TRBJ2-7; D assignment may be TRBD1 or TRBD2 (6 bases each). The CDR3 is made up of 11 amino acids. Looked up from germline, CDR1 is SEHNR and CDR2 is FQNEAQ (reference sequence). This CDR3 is CASSFNGGSFF. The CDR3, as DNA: TGTGCCAGCAGCTTTAACGGGGGCTCTTTCTTC.

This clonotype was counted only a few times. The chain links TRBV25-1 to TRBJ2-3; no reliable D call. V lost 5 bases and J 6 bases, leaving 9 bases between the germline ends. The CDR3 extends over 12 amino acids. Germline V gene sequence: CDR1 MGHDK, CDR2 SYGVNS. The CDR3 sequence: CASSPLGDTQYF. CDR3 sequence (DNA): TGTGCCAGCAGTCCTCTCGGGGATACGCAGTATTTT.

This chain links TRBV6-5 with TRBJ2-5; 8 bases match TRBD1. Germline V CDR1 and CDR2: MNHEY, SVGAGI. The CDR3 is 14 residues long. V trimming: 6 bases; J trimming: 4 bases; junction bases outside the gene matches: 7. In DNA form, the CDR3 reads TGTGCCAGCAGACCCCATGACAGGGGAGAGACCCAGTACTTC. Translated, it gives CASRPHDRGETQYF.

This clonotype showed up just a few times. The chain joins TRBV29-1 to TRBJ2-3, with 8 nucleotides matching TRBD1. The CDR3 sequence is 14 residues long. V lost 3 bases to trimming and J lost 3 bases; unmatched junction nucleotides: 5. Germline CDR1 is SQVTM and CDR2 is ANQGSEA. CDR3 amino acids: CSVDAQGATDTQYF. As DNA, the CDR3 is TGCAGCGTTGACGCGCAGGGGGCTACAGATACGCAGTATTTT.

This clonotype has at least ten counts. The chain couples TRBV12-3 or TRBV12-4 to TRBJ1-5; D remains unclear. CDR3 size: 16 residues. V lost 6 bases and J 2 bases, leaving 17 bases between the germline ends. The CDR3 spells CASSRLGGGGNQPQHF. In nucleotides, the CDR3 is TGTGCCAGCAGCCGTCTAGGTGGTGGGGGCAATCAGCCCCAGCATTTT.

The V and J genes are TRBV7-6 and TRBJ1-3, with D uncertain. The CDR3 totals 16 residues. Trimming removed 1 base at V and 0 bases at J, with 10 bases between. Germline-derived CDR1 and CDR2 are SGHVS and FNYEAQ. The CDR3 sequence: CASSLGSSSSGNTIYF. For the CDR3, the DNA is TGTGCCAGCAGCTTAGGGAGTTCTAGCTCTGGAAACACCATATATTTT.

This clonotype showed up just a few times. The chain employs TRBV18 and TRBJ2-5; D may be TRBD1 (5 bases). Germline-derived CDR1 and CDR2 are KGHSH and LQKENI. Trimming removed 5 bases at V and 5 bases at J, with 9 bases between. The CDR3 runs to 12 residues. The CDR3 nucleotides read TGTGCCAGCTCAACAGGCGCCGAGACCCAGTACTTC. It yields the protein CASSTGAETQYF.

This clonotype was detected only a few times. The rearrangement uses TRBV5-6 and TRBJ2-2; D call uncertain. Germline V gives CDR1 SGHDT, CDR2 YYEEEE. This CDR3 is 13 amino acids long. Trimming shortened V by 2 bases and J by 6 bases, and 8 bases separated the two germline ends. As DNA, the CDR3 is TGTGCCAGCAGCTTTCCCGGCTCCGGGGAGCTGTTTTTT. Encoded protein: CASSFPGSGELFF. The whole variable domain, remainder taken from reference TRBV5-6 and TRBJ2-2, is DAGVTQSPTHLIKTRGQQVTLRCSPKSGHDTVSWYQQALGQGPQFIFQYYEEEERQRGNFPDRFSGHQFPNYSSELNVNALLLGDSALYLCASSFPGSGELFFGEGSRLTVL.

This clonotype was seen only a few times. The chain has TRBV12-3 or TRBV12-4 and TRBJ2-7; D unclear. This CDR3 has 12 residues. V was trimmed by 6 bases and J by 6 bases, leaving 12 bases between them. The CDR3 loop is CASRPSSGEQYF. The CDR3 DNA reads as TGTGCCAGCAGACCTAGTTCAGGCGAGCAGTACTTC.

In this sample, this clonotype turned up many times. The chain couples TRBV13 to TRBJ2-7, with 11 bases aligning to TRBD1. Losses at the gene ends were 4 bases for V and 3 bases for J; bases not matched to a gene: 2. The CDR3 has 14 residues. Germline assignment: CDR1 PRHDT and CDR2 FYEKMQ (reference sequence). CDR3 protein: CASSSGQGVYEQYF. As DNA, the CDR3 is TGTGCCAGCAGCTCGGGACAGGGGGTCTACGAGCAGTACTTC.

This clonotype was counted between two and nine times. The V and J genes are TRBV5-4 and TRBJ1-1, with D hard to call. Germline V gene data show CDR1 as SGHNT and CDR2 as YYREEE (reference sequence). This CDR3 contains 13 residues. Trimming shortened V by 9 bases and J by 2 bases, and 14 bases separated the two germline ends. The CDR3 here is CATQRVLNTEAFF. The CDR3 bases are TGTGCCACCCAGAGGGTACTTAACACTGAAGCTTTCTTT.

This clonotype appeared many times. The CDR3 region is CSARDLAGASGQYF. DNA of the CDR3: TGCAGTGCTAGAGATCTAGCGGGAGCCTCGGGGCAGTACTTC. The chain is built from TRBV20-1 and TRBJ2-7; 10 nucleotides match TRBD2. V lost 0 bases and J lost 9; bases outside the gene matches: 8. This CDR3 contains 14 residues. From germline, CDR1 is DFQATT and CDR2 SNEGSKA (reference sequence).

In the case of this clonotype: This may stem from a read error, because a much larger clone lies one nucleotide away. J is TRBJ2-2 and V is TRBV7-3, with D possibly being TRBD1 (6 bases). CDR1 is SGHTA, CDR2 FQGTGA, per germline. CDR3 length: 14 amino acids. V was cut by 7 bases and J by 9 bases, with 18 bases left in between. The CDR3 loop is CASTKDRKGRELFF. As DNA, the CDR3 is TGTGCCAGCACCAAAGACAGGAAAGGCAGGGAGCTGTTTTTT. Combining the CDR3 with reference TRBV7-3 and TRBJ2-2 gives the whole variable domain GAGVSQTPSNKVTEKGKYVELRCDPISGHTALYWYRQSLGQGPEFLIYFQGTGAADDSGLPNDRFFAVRPEGSVSTLKIQRTERGDSAVYLCASTKDRKGRELFFGEGSRLTVL.

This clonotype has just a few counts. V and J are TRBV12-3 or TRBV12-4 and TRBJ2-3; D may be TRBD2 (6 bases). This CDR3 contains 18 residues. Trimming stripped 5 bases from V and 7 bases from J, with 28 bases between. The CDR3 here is CASSAAGNWRRGYHTQYF. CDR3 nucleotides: TGTGCCAGCAGTGCAGCTGGGAATTGGAGGCGGGGATATCATACGCAGTATTTT.

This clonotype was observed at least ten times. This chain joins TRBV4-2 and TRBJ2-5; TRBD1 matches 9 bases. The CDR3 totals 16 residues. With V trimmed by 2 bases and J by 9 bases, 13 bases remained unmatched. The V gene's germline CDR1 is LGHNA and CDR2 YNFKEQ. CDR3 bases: TGTGCCAGCAGCCAAATCCCGGGACAGGGACATCGGCCCCAGTACTTC. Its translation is CASSQIPGQGHRPQYF.

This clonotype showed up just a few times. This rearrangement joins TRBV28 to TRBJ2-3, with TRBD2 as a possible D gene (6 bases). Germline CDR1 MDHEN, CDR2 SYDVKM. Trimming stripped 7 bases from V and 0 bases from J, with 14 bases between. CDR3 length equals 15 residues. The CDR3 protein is CASMGGASSTDTQYF. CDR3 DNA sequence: TGTGCCAGCATGGGAGGTGCCTCTAGCACAGATACGCAGTATTTT.

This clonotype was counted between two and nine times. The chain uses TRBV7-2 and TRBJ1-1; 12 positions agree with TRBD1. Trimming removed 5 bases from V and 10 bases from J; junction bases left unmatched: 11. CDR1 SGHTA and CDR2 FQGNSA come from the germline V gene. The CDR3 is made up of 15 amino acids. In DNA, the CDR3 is TGTGCCAGCAGCCCACATCCGGGACAGGGGGCCGTAGCTTTCTTT. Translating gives CASSPHPGQGAVAFF.

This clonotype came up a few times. The CDR3, as DNA: TGTGCCAGCAGTATGTACGCCAGGGATGGCTACACCTTC. It encodes CASSMYARDGYTF. The V call is TRBV11-2, the J call TRBJ1-2; a weak D match, TRBD1 (5 bases). V was cut by 6 bases and J by 6 bases, with 14 bases left in between. The V gene's germline CDR1 is SGHAT and CDR2 FQNNGV. The CDR3 is made up of 13 amino acids. Full variable domain (missing parts from reference TRBV11-2 and TRBJ1-2): EAGVAQSPRYKIIEKRQSVAFWCNPISGHATLYWYQQILGQGPKLLIQFQNNGVVDDSQLPKDRFSAERLKGVDSTLKIQPAKLEDSAVYLCASSMYARDGYTFGSGTRLTVV.

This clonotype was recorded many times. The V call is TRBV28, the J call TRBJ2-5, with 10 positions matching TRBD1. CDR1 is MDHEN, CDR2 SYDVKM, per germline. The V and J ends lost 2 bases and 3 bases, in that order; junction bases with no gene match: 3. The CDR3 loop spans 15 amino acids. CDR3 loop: CASSLSGTGEETQYF. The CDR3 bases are TGTGCCAGCAGTTTAAGCGGGACAGGGGAAGAGACCCAGTACTTC.

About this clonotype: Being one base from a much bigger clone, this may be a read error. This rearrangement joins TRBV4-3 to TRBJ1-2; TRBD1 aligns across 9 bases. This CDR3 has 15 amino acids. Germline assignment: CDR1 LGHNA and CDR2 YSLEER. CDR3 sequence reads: CTSSSRTGARDGYTF. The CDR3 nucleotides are TGCACCAGCAGCTCCCGGACAGGGGCGAGGGATGGCTACACCTTC.

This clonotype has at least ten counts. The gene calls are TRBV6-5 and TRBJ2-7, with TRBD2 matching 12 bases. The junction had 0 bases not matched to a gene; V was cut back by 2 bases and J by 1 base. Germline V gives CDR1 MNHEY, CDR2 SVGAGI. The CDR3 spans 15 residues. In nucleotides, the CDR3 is TGTGCCAGCAGTTACACTAGCGGGGGGTCCTACGAGCAGTACTTC. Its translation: CASSYTSGGSYEQYF.

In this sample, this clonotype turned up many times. The DNA of the CDR3 is TGCGCCAGCAGCCAAGCGTCATCGGCTAGCGGGAGCAGGCAGTACTTC. Protein sequence: CASSQASSASGSRQYF. The chain uses TRBV4-3 and TRBJ2-7, with 10 bases lining up with TRBD2. From germline, CDR1 is LGHNA and CDR2 YSLEER. V lost 1 base, J lost 9 bases, and 12 bases stayed unmatched. The CDR3 is made up of 16 amino acids.

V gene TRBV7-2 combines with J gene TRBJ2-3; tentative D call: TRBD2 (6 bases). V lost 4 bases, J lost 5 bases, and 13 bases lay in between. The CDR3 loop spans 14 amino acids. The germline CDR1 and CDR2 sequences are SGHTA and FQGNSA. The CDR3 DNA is TGTGCCAGCAGCTCCGGTGCGGGGTTAGATACGCAGTATTTT. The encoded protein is CASSSGAGLDTQYF.

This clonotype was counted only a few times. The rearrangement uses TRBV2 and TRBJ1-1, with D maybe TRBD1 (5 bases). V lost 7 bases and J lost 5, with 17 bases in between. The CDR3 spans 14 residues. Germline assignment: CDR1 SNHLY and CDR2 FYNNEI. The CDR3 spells CASISSLRQTEAFF. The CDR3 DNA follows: TGTGCCAGCATCTCATCCCTCAGACAGACTGAAGCTTTCTTT.

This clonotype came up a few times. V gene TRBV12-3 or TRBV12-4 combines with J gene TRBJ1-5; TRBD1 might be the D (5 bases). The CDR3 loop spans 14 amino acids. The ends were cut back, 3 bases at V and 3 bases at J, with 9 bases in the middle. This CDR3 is CASSLRGINQPQHF. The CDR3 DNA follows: TGTGCCAGCAGTTTGCGGGGGATCAATCAGCCCCAGCATTTT.

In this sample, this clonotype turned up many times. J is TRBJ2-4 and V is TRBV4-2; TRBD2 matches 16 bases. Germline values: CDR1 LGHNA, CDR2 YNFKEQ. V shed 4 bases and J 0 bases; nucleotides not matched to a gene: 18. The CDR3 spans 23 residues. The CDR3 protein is CASSRSPSGTSGGAVGAKNIQYF. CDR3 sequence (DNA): TGTGCCAGCAGCCGATCCCCTTCCGGGACTAGCGGGGGGGCTGTAGGAGCCAAAAACATTCAGTACTTC.

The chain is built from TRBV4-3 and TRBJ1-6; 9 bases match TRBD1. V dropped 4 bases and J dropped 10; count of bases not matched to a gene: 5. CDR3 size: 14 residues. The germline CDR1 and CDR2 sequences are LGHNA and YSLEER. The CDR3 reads CASSLDRGDSPLHF. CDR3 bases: TGCGCCAGCAGCCTTGACAGGGGGGACTCACCCCTCCACTTT.

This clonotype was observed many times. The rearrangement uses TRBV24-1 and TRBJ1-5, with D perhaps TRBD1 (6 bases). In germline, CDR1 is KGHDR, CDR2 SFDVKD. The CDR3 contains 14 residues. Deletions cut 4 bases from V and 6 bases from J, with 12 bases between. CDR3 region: CATSDARGLQPQHF. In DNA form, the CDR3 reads TGTGCCACCAGTGACGCTCGGGGGCTTCAGCCCCAGCATTTT.

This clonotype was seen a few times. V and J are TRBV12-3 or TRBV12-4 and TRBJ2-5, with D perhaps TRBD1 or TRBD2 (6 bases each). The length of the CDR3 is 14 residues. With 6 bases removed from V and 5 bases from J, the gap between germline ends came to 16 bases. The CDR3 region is CASSPTLGGETQYF. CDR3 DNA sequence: TGTGCCAGCAGCCCTACACTAGGGGGGGAGACCCAGTACTTC.

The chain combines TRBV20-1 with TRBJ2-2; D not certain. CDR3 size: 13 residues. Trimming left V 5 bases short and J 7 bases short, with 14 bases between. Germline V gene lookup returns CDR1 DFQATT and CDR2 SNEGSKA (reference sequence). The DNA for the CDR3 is TGCAGTGCTGGCTTGGGTACTATCGGGGAGCTGTTTTTT. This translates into CSAGLGTIGELFF.

The chain's CDR3 is CSASFGQETQYF. The CDR3 DNA follows: TGCAGTGCTAGTTTTGGGCAAGAGACCCAGTACTTC. This chain uses TRBV20-1 with TRBJ2-5, with D unresolved. This CDR3 is 12 amino acids long. Germline V gene sequence: CDR1 DFQATT, CDR2 SNEGSKA (reference sequence). V lost 3 bases, J lost 2 bases, and 7 bases lay in between.